The 27 T cell receptor beta chains in this list originate from one sample, sequenced in a study of T cells expressing NK-cell markers. TCRdb processed the 5' RACE reads again and assigns one entry to each CDR3 protein, with no DNA. In total, the table holds 300,000 to 450,000 distinct CDR3 sequences. Sequencing was carried out using blood T cells: a sorted CD56 or NKG2C T cell subset, CD4+ or CD8+ T cells, or bulk PBMC T cells (not recorded which). The receptors shown here come from a man aged 18 to 70 in good health.

The V gene is TRBV18, the J gene TRBJ2-1. CDR3 length: 15 amino acids. CDR1 and CDR2 (germline): KGHSH, LQKENI. CDR3 region: CASSPLGGLINEQFF.

The V and J genes are TRBV10-3 and TRBJ1-2; TCRdb indicates TRBD1, and absent DNA this call remains unverified. Germline CDR1 is ENHRY and CDR2 is SYGVKD. This CDR3 has 13 residues. The CDR3 here is CAISDKGTDGYTF.

This chain links TRBV6-2 or TRBV6-3 with TRBJ1-4; the D call from TCRdb, TRBD1, cannot be confirmed without DNA. The CDR3 has 20 amino acids. The V gene's germline CDR1 is MNHEY and CDR2 SVGEGT. CDR3 loop: CASTPGKLTGTREPNEKLFF.

The rearrangement joins TRBV5-1 to TRBJ2-4; the TCRdb D gene call, TRBD2, has no DNA to confirm it. Germline V CDR1 and CDR2: SGHRS, YFSETQ. CDR3 size: 14 residues. CDR3 residues: CASSLDPAGGLQYF.

The chain joins TRBV21-1 to TRBJ2-7; TCRdb gives TRBD1 as the D gene, but with no DNA this cannot be confirmed. TRBV21-1 is an annotated pseudogene. The CDR3 totals 15 residues. CDR3 region: CASSTGWDRGHEQYF.

This chain links TRBV12-3 or TRBV12-4 with TRBJ2-1; the TRBD1 assignment by TCRdb is unverifiable without DNA. The CDR3 is made up of 13 amino acids. CDR3 sequence: CASSPERGNEQFF.

This chain joins TRBV3-1 and TRBJ2-5; the D call from TCRdb, TRBD1, cannot be confirmed without DNA. The CDR3 covers 15 residues. Germline lookup yields CDR1 LGHDT and CDR2 YNNKEL (reference sequence). The CDR3 spells CASSQEWWGDETQYF.

The chain has TRBV6-1 and TRBJ1-1; the D call from TCRdb, TRBD1, cannot be confirmed without DNA. The CDR3 has 15 residues. The germline V gene encodes CDR1 MNHNS and CDR2 SASEGT. This CDR3 is CASTLKATGNTEAFF.

V is TRBV18 and J is TRBJ1-2; TCRdb proposes TRBD1, but this gene call is untestable without DNA. The CDR3 extends over 15 amino acids. CDR1 KGHSH and CDR2 LQKENI come from the germline V gene. The CDR3 loop reads CASSPKTGGGYGYTF.

The gene calls are TRBV19 and TRBJ2-3. Germline-derived CDR1 and CDR2 are LNHDA and SQIVND (reference sequence). CDR3 length equals 11 residues. The CDR3 sequence: CAGPSTDTQYF.

This chain joins TRBV29-1 and TRBJ1-2; TCRdb's assignment of TRBD1 cannot be checked, as there is no DNA. Germline CDR1 is SQVTM and CDR2 is ANQGSEA. CDR3 size: 14 residues. The chain's CDR3 is CSVDPGMGVYGYTF. Using reference TRBV29-1 and TRBJ1-2 for the parts outside the CDR3, the full variable domain is SAVISQKPSRDICQRGTSLTIQCQVDSQVTMMFWYRQQPGQSLTLIATANQGSEATYESGFVIDKFPISRPNLTFSTLTVSNMSPEDSSIYLCSVDPGMGVYGYTFGSGTRLTVV.

The chain has TRBV2 and TRBJ2-1; there is no DNA to check the TCRdb D call of TRBD1. Germline CDR1 SNHLY, CDR2 FYNNEI. This CDR3 is built from 16 residues. CDR3 amino acids: CASTHGQGSMYNEQFF.

The chain employs TRBV12-5 and TRBJ1-1. Germline CDR1 and CDR2: LGHNT and FRNRAP. There are 15 residues in the CDR3. CDR3 residues: CASGLGLDRNTEAFF. The full variable domain, with the rest looked up from reference TRBV12-5 and TRBJ1-1, is DARVTQTPRHKVTEMGQEVTMRCQPILGHNTVFWYRQTMMQGLELLAYFRNRAPLDDSGMPKDRFSAEMPDATLATLKIQPSEPRDSAVYFCASGLGLDRNTEAFFGQGTRLTVV.

J is TRBJ2-1 and V is TRBV20-1; TCRdb proposes TRBD1, but this gene call is untestable without DNA. This CDR3 is built from 15 residues. Germline V gene data show CDR1 as DFQATT and CDR2 as SNEGSKA (reference sequence). This chain's CDR3 is CSASDWTSPYNEQFF.

The CDR3 is CASNRDRGILTDTQYF. The chain carries TRBV2 and TRBJ2-3; the D gene TCRdb calls, TRBD1, cannot be checked with no DNA. The CDR3 consists of 16 residues. Germline CDR1 is SNHLY and CDR2 is FYNNEI.

The CDR3 here is CASSAGGPYNEQFF. This chain connects TRBV5-6 to TRBJ2-1; TCRdb lists TRBD2, though no DNA is available to test this call. CDR3 length: 14 amino acids. Germline loops: CDR1 SGHDT, CDR2 YYEEEE.

This rearrangement joins TRBV9 to TRBJ2-1; there is no DNA to check the TCRdb D call of TRBD1. CDR1 is SGDLS and CDR2 is YYNGEE in the germline V gene. The CDR3 consists of 16 residues. The CDR3 sequence: CASSVADRGFEGEQFF.

This sequence joins TRBV5-1 and TRBJ1-4. CDR1 is SGHRS, CDR2 YFSETQ, per germline. The CDR3 contains 14 residues. This CDR3 is CASSLVGGGEKLFF.

V gene TRBV25-1 combines with J gene TRBJ2-1; the TCRdb D gene call, TRBD2, has no DNA to confirm it. From germline, CDR1 is MGHDK and CDR2 SYGVNS. The CDR3 consists of 15 residues. CDR3 sequence reads: CASRLSGLASNEQFF.

This chain uses TRBV4-1 with TRBJ2-1. Germline V gene lookup returns CDR1 MGHRA and CDR2 YSYEKL. This CDR3 contains 15 residues. CDR3 protein: CASSQDHNIYNEQFF.

The rearrangement uses TRBV7-9 and TRBJ2-4. The length of the CDR3 is 16 residues. CDR1 and CDR2 (germline): SEHNR, FQNEAQ (reference sequence). The CDR3 sequence is CASSPSAKIAKNIQYF.

This chain links TRBV10-2 with TRBJ1-5; checking the TCRdb D call of TRBD1 is not possible without DNA. Germline assignment: CDR1 WSHSY and CDR2 SAAADI. The CDR3 runs to 16 residues. The CDR3 loop reads CASLPGTGDSNQPQHF.

The chain recombines TRBV28 with TRBJ2-1; TCRdb's D call, TRBD1, is unchecked because there is no DNA. The CDR3 totals 16 residues. CDR1 is MDHEN and CDR2 is SYDVKM in the germline V gene. CDR3 amino acids: CASSSTPAGFDNEQFF.

This chain's CDR3 is CASSLRQGATEAFF. This sequence joins TRBV7-2 and TRBJ1-1; TCRdb designates TRBD1, a call that cannot be tested without DNA. This CDR3 has 14 residues. Germline CDR1 reads SGHTA; CDR2 reads FQGNSA. Looking up the rest from reference TRBV7-2 and TRBJ1-1 gives the full variable domain: GAGVSQSPSNKVTEKGKDVELRCDPISGHTALYWYRQSLGQGLEFLIYFQGNSAPDKSGLPSDRFSAERTGGSVSTLTIQRTQQEDSAVYLCASSLRQGATEAFFGQGTRLTVV.

The genes are TRBV7-2 and TRBJ1-1. CDR3 size: 14 residues. Per the germline V gene, CDR1 is SGHTA and CDR2 is FQGNSA. This CDR3 is CASSLAVTLTEAFF.

The chain is built from TRBV20-1 and TRBJ2-1; TCRdb names TRBD1, which stays unverified in the absence of DNA. The CDR3 covers 15 residues. Germline CDR1 DFQATT, CDR2 SNEGSKA (reference sequence). CDR3 protein: CSAITRDRIYNEQFF.

This chain links TRBV7-9 with TRBJ2-7; with no DNA, the TCRdb D assignment of TRBD1 cannot be verified. Germline lookup yields CDR1 SEHNR and CDR2 FQNEAQ (reference sequence). The CDR3 runs 14 residues. CDR3 sequence reads: CATTKLQGTYEQYF.